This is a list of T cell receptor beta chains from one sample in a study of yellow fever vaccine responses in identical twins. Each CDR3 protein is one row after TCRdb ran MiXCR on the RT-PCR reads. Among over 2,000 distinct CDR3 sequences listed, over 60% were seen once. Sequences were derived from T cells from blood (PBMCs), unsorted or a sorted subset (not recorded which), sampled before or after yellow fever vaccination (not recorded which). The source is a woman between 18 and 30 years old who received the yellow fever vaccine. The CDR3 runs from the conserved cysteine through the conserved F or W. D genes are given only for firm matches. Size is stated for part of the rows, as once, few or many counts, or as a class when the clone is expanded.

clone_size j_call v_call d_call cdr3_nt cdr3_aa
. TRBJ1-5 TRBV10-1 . TGCGCCAGCAGTGATGGGGTCGATCAGCCCCAGCATTTT CASSDGVDQPQHF
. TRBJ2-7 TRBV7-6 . TGTGCCAGCAGCAAGGATTCTTTCGACGAGCAGTACTTC CASSKDSFDEQYF
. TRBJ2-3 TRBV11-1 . TGTGCCAGCAGCTTACCGGGGGATGCAGATACGCAGTATTTT CASSLPGDADTQYF
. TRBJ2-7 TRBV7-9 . TGTGCCAGCAGCCGTCTGTCCGGGGGCCGGGTGGGCGAGCAGTACTTC CASSRLSGGRVGEQYF
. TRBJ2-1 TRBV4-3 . TGCGCCAGCAGCTCTCGACTGGCGCAATCTTACAATGAGCAGTTCTTC CASSSRLAQSYNEQFF
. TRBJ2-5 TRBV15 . TGTGCCACCAGCAGAGATTCTCGGATAGAGACCCAGTACTTC CATSRDSRIETQYF
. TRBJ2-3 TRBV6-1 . TGTGCCAGCAGTAGCGGGAGCACAGATACGCAGTATTTT CASSSGSTDTQYF
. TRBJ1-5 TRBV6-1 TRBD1 TGTGCCAGCAGGGCACAGGGGGCGAATCAGCCCCAGCATTTT CASRAQGANQPQHF
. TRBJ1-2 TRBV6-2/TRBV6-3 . TGTGCCAGCAGTCAGACAGATAACTATGGCTACACCTTC CASSQTDNYGYTF
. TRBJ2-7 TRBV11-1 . TGTGCCAGCAGCTTAGTGGAGGGCTACGAGCAGTACTTC CASSLVEGYEQYF
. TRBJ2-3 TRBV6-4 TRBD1 TGTGCCAGCAGTGAGGGGACAGGGGGCGCAGATACGCAGTATTTT CASSEGTGGADTQYF
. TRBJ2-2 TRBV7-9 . TGTGCCAGCCCGGGAATGACCGGGGAGCTGTTTTTT CASPGMTGELFF
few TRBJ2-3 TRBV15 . TGTGCCACCAGCGGGAGTAGGGGTAGCACAGATACGCAGTATTTT CATSGSRGSTDTQYF
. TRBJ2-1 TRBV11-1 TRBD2 TGTGCCAGCAGGACTAGCGGGAGGGCCGTGAGCTCCTACAATGAGCAGTTCTTC CASRTSGRAVSSYNEQFF
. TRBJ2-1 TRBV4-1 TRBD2 TGCGCCAGCAGTTTAAGGCGGGAGGGAAATGAGCAGTTCTTC CASSLRREGNEQFF
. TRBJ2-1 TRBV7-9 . TGTGCCAGCAGCTTAGCTTCCACCTACAATGAGCAGTTCTTC CASSLASTYNEQFF
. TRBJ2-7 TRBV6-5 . TGTGCCAGCAGTTACTCGGCGGGCCAGTACGAGCAGTACTTC CASSYSAGQYEQYF
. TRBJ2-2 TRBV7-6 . TGTGCCAGCAGCCCCAAGGGGGGCGGGATCGACACCGGGGAGCTGTTTTTT CASSPKGGGIDTGELFF
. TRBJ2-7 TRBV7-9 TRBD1 TGTGCCAGCAGCCGCCCGGACAGGCGATCCTACGAGCAGTACTTC CASSRPDRRSYEQYF
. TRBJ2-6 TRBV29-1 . TGCAGCGTTGAAGACAGTATTTCTGGGGCCAACGTCCTGACTTTC CSVEDSISGANVLTF
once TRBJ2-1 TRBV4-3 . TGCGCCAGCAGCCAAGAAGGGCCTAGCGAGAGCTCCTACAATGAGCAGTTCTTC CASSQEGPSESSYNEQFF
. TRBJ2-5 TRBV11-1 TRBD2 TGTGCCAGCAGCACGCTAGCGGGGGGTTCCCAAGAGACCCAGTACTTC CASSTLAGGSQETQYF
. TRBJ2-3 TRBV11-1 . TGTGCCAGCAGCTTCAGAGTCGAGGCGAGCACAGATACGCAGTATTTT CASSFRVEASTDTQYF
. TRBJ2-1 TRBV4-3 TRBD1 TGCGCCAGCAGCCCTCTTCCCGGGACAGGGAGCGATGAGCAGTTCTTC CASSPLPGTGSDEQFF
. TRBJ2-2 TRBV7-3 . TGTGCCAGCAGCCACGGGAGCACCGGGGAGCTGTTTTTT CASSHGSTGELFF
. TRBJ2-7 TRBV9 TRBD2 TGTGCCAGCAGCGGTAGCGGGAGGGATTACGAGCAGTACTTC CASSGSGRDYEQYF
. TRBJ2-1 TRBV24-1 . TGTGCCACCAGTGATTTTGAAGGGAGCTCCTACAATGAGCAGTTCTTC CATSDFEGSSYNEQFF
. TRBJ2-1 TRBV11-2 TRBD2 TGTGCCAGCAGCCCCAGAGCGGGAGGCTCCTACAATGAGCAGTTCTTC CASSPRAGGSYNEQFF
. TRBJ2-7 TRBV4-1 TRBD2 TGCGCCAGCAGCCAAGTCCCTAGCGGGGTCGAGCAGTACTTC CASSQVPSGVEQYF
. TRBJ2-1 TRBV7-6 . TGTGCCAGCAGTTACTTGACTCTAGGGGGGGGGTTGTTCTTC CASSYLTLGGGLFF
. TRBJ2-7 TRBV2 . TGTGCCAGCAGTGCTGCCGAGCAGTACTTC CASSAAEQYF
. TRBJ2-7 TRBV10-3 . TGTGCCATCTCCACGGACGCCTCCTACGAGCAGTACTTC CAISTDASYEQYF
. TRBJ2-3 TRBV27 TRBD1 TGTGCCAGCAGCCAACAGGGGGATACGCAGTATTTT CASSQQGDTQYF
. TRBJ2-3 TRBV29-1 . TGCAGCGTTGCCGTATCGCCAGATACGCAGTATTTT CSVAVSPDTQYF
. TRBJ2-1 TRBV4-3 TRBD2 TGCGCCAGCAGCCCGGGACTAGCGGGAGTCTATGACAATGAGCAGTTCTTC CASSPGLAGVYDNEQFF
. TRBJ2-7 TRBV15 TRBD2 TGTGCCACCAGCTCTCGGACTAGCGGGGGATTGCAGTACTTC CATSSRTSGGLQYF
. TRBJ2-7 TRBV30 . TGTGCCTGGAGTGTGGTGGACTACGAGCAGTACTTC CAWSVVDYEQYF
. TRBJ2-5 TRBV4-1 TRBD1 TGCGCCAGCAGTCACGGGGGACAGGTCGAGACCCAGTACTTC CASSHGGQVETQYF
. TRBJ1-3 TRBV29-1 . TGCAGCGTCCAAGCCGGAAACACCATATATTTT CSVQAGNTIYF
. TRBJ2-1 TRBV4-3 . TGCGCCAGCAGCCAAGATCGCGGGATGTACAATGAGCAGTTCTTC CASSQDRGMYNEQFF
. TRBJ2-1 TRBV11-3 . TGTGCCAGCAGCTCCCGGCCCCTAGTAGATGAGCAGTTCTTC CASSSRPLVDEQFF
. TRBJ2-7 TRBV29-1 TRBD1 TGCAGCGCTTCCGGGACAGGCCTCCGCGAGCAGTACTTC CSASGTGLREQYF
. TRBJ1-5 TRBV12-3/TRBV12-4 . TGTGCCAGCAGCGCCGGAGGGCCGAAGTGGCCCCAGCATTTT CASSAGGPKWPQHF
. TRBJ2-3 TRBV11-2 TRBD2 TGTGCCAGCAGCTTGCCCCTAGCGGCAAGCACAGATACGCAGTATTTT CASSLPLAASTDTQYF
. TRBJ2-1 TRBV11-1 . TGTGCCAGCAGCCTAACCGAAGGGGGCTACAATGAGCAGTTCTTC CASSLTEGGYNEQFF
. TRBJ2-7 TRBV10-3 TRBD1 TGTGCCATCATGCGGCCCGGGACAGTCTACGAGCAGTACTTC CAIMRPGTVYEQYF
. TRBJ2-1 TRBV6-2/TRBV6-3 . TGTGCCAGCAGTTACATGGATGAGCAGTTCTTC CASSYMDEQFF
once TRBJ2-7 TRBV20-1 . TGCAGTGCTAGAGATCACCGAGATTACTACGAGCAGTACTTC CSARDHRDYYEQYF
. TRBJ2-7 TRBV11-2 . TGTGCCAGCAGCTTCGGCAGGATCTACGAGCAGTACTTC CASSFGRIYEQYF